This is a list of T cell receptor beta chains from one sample in a study of T cells in Graves' hyperthyroidism and ophthalmopathy. TCRdb re-derived calls from the multiplex PCR reads in MiXCR, one entry per CDR3 protein. The sample lists 650,000 to 800,000 distinct CDR3 sequences, nearly 45% occurring once. Source material: peripheral blood or thyroid tissue (not recorded which). The receptors come from an adult man with Graves' disease, either hyperthyroidism or ophthalmopathy (not recorded which). The CDR3 runs from the conserved cysteine through the conserved F or W. Each record gives: clone size, D gene, J gene, V gene, CDR3 DNA, CDR3 protein. The D gene is left open where the match is weak. The listing skips clone size in some rows; elsewhere it reads once, few, many or a size class.

abundance: NA; d_gene: NA; j_gene: TRBJ2-7; v_gene: TRBV2; CDR3nt: TGTGCCAGCAGGCCGAAGGGGGGGGCGCTGGACGAGCAGTACTTC; CDR3aa: CASRPKGGALDEQYF
abundance: NA; d_gene: TRBD1; j_gene: TRBJ1-1; v_gene: TRBV2; CDR3nt: TGTGCCAGCAGTTCAGGGGGGACATACACTGAAGCTTTCTTT; CDR3aa: CASSSGGTYTEAFF
abundance: NA; d_gene: NA; j_gene: TRBJ1-5; v_gene: TRBV2; CDR3nt: TGTGCCAGCAGCCTACAGGGTTATGGGGGCAATCAGCCCCAGCATTTT; CDR3aa: CASSLQGYGGNQPQHF
abundance: NA; d_gene: TRBD1; j_gene: TRBJ1-2; v_gene: TRBV6-5; CDR3nt: TGTGCCAGCAGTTTATTGGCAGGGGGATCGGGGGGCTACACCTTC; CDR3aa: CASSLLAGGSGGYTF
abundance: many; d_gene: NA; j_gene: TRBJ2-5; v_gene: TRBV7-9; CDR3nt: TGTGCCAGCAGTAGGGGGAATCAAGAGACCCAGTACTTC; CDR3aa: CASSRGNQETQYF
abundance: many; d_gene: TRBD1; j_gene: TRBJ2-7; v_gene: TRBV7-9; CDR3nt: TGTGCCAGCAGCTTAGCGGGACAGGGGACAGCCGAGCAGTACTTC; CDR3aa: CASSLAGQGTAEQYF
abundance: NA; d_gene: NA; j_gene: TRBJ1-5; v_gene: TRBV2; CDR3nt: TGTGCCAGCAGTTACGGACGGGATGGGAATCAGCCCCAGCATTTT; CDR3aa: CASSYGRDGNQPQHF
abundance: few; d_gene: TRBD1; j_gene: TRBJ1-2; v_gene: TRBV7-9; CDR3nt: TGTGCCAGCAGCTTAGGAATAGAGACAGGGGTCTATGGCTACACCTTC; CDR3aa: CASSLGIETGVYGYTF
abundance: few; d_gene: TRBD1; j_gene: TRBJ2-5; v_gene: TRBV5-1; CDR3nt: TGCGCCAGCAGCCACGGACAGGGCAACCAAGAGACCCAGTACTTC; CDR3aa: CASSHGQGNQETQYF
abundance: NA; d_gene: NA; j_gene: TRBJ1-1; v_gene: TRBV20-1; CDR3nt: TGCAGTGCTAGTGAGGGGGGCCTCCTTGCAGCTTTCTTT; CDR3aa: CSASEGGLLAAFF
abundance: NA; d_gene: TRBD2; j_gene: TRBJ2-5; v_gene: TRBV2; CDR3nt: TGTGCCAGCAGTGCGGGACTAGCGGCTAAAGAGACCCAGTACTTC; CDR3aa: CASSAGLAAKETQYF
abundance: many; d_gene: NA; j_gene: TRBJ1-2; v_gene: TRBV2; CDR3nt: TGTGCCAGCAAGGCCAGGCGTGGCTACACCTTC; CDR3aa: CASKARRGYTF
abundance: NA; d_gene: TRBD1; j_gene: TRBJ1-3; v_gene: TRBV12-3/TRBV12-4; CDR3nt: TGTGCCAGCAGTTTAGCGAGGGGGCGCGGAAACACCATATATTTT; CDR3aa: CASSLARGRGNTIYF
abundance: NA; d_gene: TRBD1; j_gene: TRBJ1-2; v_gene: TRBV19; CDR3nt: TGTGCCAGTAGTATCGCAGGACAGGGGGGCGGCTACACCTTC; CDR3aa: CASSIAGQGGGYTF
abundance: few; d_gene: NA; j_gene: TRBJ1-2; v_gene: TRBV20-1; CDR3nt: TGCAGTGCTAGGGGGACACATGTAAACTATGGCTACACCTTC; CDR3aa: CSARGTHVNYGYTF
abundance: few; d_gene: NA; j_gene: TRBJ1-3; v_gene: TRBV10-3; CDR3nt: TGTGCCAGCAGTTACGCGACAATCAACTCTGGAAACACCATATATTTT; CDR3aa: CASSYATINSGNTIYF
abundance: NA; d_gene: NA; j_gene: TRBJ1-2; v_gene: TRBV25-1; CDR3nt: TGTGCCAGCAGAGATCAGGGTTTATATGGCTACACCTTC; CDR3aa: CASRDQGLYGYTF
abundance: once; d_gene: TRBD2; j_gene: TRBJ2-7; v_gene: TRBV25-1; CDR3nt: TGTGCCAGCAGTGAATGGCTAGCGGGGATGGGAGAGCAGTACTTC; CDR3aa: CASSEWLAGMGEQYF
abundance: many; d_gene: NA; j_gene: TRBJ1-4; v_gene: TRBV10-1; CDR3nt: TGCGCCAGCAGTGAGTCTCGGGATGAAAAACTGTTTTTT; CDR3aa: CASSESRDEKLFF
abundance: NA; d_gene: TRBD2; j_gene: TRBJ2-2; v_gene: TRBV9; CDR3nt: TGTGCCAGCAGCGTAGCGGGAGGGCCCGGGGAGCTGTTTTTT; CDR3aa: CASSVAGGPGELFF
abundance: NA; d_gene: TRBD1; j_gene: TRBJ1-2; v_gene: TRBV7-9; CDR3nt: TGTGCCAGCAGCAGCCAGGGACAGGGCTATGGCTACACCTTC; CDR3aa: CASSSQGQGYGYTF
abundance: NA; d_gene: NA; j_gene: TRBJ1-1; v_gene: TRBV11-2; CDR3nt: TGTGCCAGCAGACAGGACGGTCGAACTAGGAACACTGAAGCTTTGTTT; CDR3aa: CASRQDGRTRNTEALF
abundance: many; d_gene: NA; j_gene: TRBJ1-1; v_gene: TRBV24-1; CDR3nt: TGTGCCACCAGTGATTTTCGGGGGACTGAAGCTTTCTTT; CDR3aa: CATSDFRGTEAFF
abundance: NA; d_gene: NA; j_gene: TRBJ1-5; v_gene: TRBV6-6; CDR3nt: TGTGCCAGCAGTTACACAGATAACAATCAGCCCCAGCATTTT; CDR3aa: CASSYTDNNQPQHF
abundance: many; d_gene: TRBD2; j_gene: TRBJ2-2; v_gene: TRBV29-1; CDR3nt: TGCAGCACGGCTAGCGGGGGGGAGCTGTTTTTT; CDR3aa: CSTASGGELFF
abundance: NA; d_gene: TRBD2; j_gene: TRBJ2-7; v_gene: TRBV4-3; CDR3nt: TGCGCCAGCAGCCGAGAGGAGACTAGCGCCTACGAGCAGTACTTC; CDR3aa: CASSREETSAYEQYF
abundance: few; d_gene: NA; j_gene: TRBJ1-2; v_gene: TRBV12-3/TRBV12-4; CDR3nt: TGTGCCAGCAGTCCTAGGAGGGAAAAAGGTGGCTACACCTTC; CDR3aa: CASSPRREKGGYTF
abundance: NA; d_gene: TRBD1; j_gene: TRBJ1-3; v_gene: TRBV2; CDR3nt: TGTGCCAGCAGCGGACCGGGACAGATTACCGTATATTTT; CDR3aa: CASSGPGQITVYF
abundance: NA; d_gene: TRBD1; j_gene: TRBJ1-4; v_gene: TRBV7-2; CDR3nt: TGTGCCAGCAGCTTCCAACAGGGGACTGTTGAAAAACTGTTTTTT; CDR3aa: CASSFQQGTVEKLFF
abundance: NA; d_gene: TRBD1; j_gene: TRBJ1-6; v_gene: TRBV12-3/TRBV12-4; CDR3nt: TGTGCCAGCAGGGATACAGGGGAGATGAATTCACCCCTCCACTTT; CDR3aa: CASRDTGEMNSPLHF
abundance: NA; d_gene: TRBD1; j_gene: TRBJ2-7; v_gene: TRBV5-1; CDR3nt: TGCGCCAGCAGCTACGGACAGGGCAACGAGCAGTACTTC; CDR3aa: CASSYGQGNEQYF
abundance: NA; d_gene: TRBD2; j_gene: TRBJ2-2; v_gene: TRBV29-1; CDR3nt: TGCAGCGTTGAGGCGGGGGTCCCTACCGGGGAGCTGTTTTTT; CDR3aa: CSVEAGVPTGELFF
abundance: NA; d_gene: TRBD1; j_gene: TRBJ2-5; v_gene: TRBV7-3; CDR3nt: TGTGCCAGCAGCAGTGGACAGGGGGTTCAAGAGACCCAGTACTTC; CDR3aa: CASSSGQGVQETQYF